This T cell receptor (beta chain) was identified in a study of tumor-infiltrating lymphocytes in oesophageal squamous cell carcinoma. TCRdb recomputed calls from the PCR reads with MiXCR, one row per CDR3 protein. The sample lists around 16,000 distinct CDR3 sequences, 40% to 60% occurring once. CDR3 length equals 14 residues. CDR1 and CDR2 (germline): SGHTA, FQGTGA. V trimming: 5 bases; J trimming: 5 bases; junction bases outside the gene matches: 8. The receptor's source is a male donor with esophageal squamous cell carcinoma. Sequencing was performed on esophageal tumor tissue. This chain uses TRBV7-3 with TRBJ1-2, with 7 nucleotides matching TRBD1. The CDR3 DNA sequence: TGTGCCAGCAGCCCTCAGACAGGGCCATATGGCTACACCTTC. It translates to CASSPQTGPYGYTF.